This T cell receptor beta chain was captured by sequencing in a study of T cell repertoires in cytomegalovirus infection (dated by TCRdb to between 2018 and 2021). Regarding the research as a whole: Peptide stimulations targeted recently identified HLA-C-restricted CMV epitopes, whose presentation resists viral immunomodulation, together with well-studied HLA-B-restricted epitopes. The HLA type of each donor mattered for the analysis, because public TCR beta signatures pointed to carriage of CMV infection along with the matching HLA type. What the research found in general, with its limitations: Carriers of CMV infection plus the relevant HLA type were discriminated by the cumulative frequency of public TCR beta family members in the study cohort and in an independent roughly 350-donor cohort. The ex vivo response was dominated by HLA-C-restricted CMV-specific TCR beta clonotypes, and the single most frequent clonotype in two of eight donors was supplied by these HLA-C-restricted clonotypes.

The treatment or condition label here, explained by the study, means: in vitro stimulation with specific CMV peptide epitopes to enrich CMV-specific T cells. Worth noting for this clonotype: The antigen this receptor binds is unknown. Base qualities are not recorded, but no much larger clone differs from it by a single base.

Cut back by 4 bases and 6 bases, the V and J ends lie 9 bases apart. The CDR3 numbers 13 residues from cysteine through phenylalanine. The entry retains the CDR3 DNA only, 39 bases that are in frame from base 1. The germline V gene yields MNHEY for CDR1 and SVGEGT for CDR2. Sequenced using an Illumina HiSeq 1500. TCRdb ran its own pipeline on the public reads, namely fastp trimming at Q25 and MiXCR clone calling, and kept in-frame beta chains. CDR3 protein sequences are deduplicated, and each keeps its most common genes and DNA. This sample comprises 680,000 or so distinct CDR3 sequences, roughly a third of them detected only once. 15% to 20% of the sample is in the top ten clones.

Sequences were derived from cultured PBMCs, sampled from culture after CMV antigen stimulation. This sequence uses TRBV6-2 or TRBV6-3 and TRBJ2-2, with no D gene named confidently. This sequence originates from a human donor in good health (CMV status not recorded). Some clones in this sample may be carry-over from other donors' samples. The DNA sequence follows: TGTGCCAGCAGTTTAGGACCGTCCGGGGAGCTGTTTTTT. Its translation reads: CASSLGPSGELFF.